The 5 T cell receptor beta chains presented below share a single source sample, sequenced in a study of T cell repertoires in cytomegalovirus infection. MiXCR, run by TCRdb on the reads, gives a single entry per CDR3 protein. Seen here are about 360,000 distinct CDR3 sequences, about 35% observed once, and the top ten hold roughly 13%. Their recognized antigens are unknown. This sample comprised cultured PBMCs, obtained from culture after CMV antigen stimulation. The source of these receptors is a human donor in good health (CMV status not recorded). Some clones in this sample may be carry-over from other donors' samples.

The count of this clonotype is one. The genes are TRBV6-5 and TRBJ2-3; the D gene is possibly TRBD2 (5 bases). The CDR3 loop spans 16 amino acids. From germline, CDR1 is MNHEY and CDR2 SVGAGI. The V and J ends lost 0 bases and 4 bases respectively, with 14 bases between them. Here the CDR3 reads CASSYSKALGADTQYF. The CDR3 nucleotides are TGTGCCAGCAGTTACTCGAAGGCTCTCGGGGCAGATACGCAGTATTTT.

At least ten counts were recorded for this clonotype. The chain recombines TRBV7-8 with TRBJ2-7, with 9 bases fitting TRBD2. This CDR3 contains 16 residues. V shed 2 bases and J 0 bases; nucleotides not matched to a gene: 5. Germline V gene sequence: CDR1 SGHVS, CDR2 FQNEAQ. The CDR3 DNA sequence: TGTGCCAGCAGCTTACGTCCTAGCGGGGCCTCCTACGAGCAGTACGTC. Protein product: CASSLRPSGASYEQYV.

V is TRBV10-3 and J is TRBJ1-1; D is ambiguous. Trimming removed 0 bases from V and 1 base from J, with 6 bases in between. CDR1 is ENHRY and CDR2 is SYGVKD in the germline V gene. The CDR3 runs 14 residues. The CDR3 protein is CAISESGPNTEAFF. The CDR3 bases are TGTGCCATCAGTGAGTCCGGGCCGAACACTGAAGCTTTCTTT.

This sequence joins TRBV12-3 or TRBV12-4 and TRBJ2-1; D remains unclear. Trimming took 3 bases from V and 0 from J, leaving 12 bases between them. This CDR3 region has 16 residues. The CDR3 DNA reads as TGTGCCAGCAGTTTTCGATGGCCCAGCTCCTACAATGAGCAGTTCTTC. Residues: CASSFRWPSSYNEQFF.

The CDR3 DNA reads TGTGCCTTGACCCCGGGACAACCGAACACTGAAGCTTTCTTT. This translates into CALTPGQPNTEAFF. The rearrangement joins TRBV30 to TRBJ1-1; D is possibly TRBD1 (6 bases). The CDR3 covers 14 residues. The V end lost 7 bases, the J end lost 1 base, and 16 bases lay between the germline ends. Looked up from germline, CDR1 is GTSNPN and CDR2 is SVGIG (reference sequence).